Listed below are T cell receptor beta chains from one sample, sequenced in a study of multiple sclerosis patients with progressive multifocal leukoencephalopathy. Sequencing was performed with immunoSEQ multiplex PCR; in TCRdb, only in-frame clones are kept and a portion is missing. The profile shows 31,000 or so clones, 70% to 90% of them singletons. Sequencing was carried out using PBMCs. Receptor source: a human donor with multiple sclerosis. Both conserved end residues are part of each CDR3. The order of the fields is clone size, D gene, J gene, V gene, CDR3 protein, CDR3 DNA. A D gene is named only where the DNA matches it firmly. Size is stated for part of the rows, as once, few or many counts, or as a class when the clone is expanded.

clone size: once
D gene: .
J gene: TRBJ2-2
V gene: TRBV28
CDR3 protein: CASRNAAGELFF
CDR3 DNA: TGTGCCAGCAGAAACGCCGCCGGGGAGCTGTTTTTT

clone size: .
D gene: .
J gene: TRBJ1-1
V gene: TRBV6-1
CDR3 protein: CAGRVNTEAFF
CDR3 DNA: TGTGCCGGTAGGGTGAACACTGAAGCTTTCTTT

clone size: .
D gene: .
J gene: TRBJ2-2
V gene: TRBV5-1
CDR3 protein: CASSFAGTGELFF
CDR3 DNA: TGCGCCAGCAGCTTTGCGGGTACCGGGGAGCTGTTTTTT

clone size: .
D gene: .
J gene: TRBJ2-2
V gene: TRBV7-8
CDR3 protein: CASTRRPTEYTGELFF
CDR3 DNA: TGTGCCAGCACAAGGAGGCCCACCGAATACACCGGGGAGCTGTTTTTT

clone size: once
D gene: .
J gene: TRBJ2-3
V gene: TRBV5-1
CDR3 protein: CASSPGRGGTDTQYF
CDR3 DNA: TGCGCCAGCAGCCCCGGGAGAGGGGGCACAGATACGCAGTATTTT

clone size: .
D gene: TRBD1
J gene: TRBJ1-1
V gene: TRBV4-1
CDR3 protein: CASSQGTGEFLNTEAFF
CDR3 DNA: TGCGCCAGCAGCCAAGGGACAGGGGAATTCTTGAACACTGAAGCTTTCTTT

clone size: .
D gene: TRBD1
J gene: TRBJ2-1
V gene: TRBV5-4
CDR3 protein: CASSLPGGVRNEQFF
CDR3 DNA: TGTGCCAGCAGCTTGCCAGGGGGAGTTAGGAATGAGCAGTTCTTC

clone size: .
D gene: TRBD2
J gene: TRBJ2-1
V gene: TRBV5-1
CDR3 protein: CASSPGLAGSNEQFF
CDR3 DNA: TGCGCCAGCAGCCCCGGACTAGCGGGATCCAATGAGCAGTTCTTC

clone size: .
D gene: .
J gene: TRBJ2-7
V gene: TRBV7-2
CDR3 protein: CASSLAAEQAYEQYF
CDR3 DNA: TGTGCCAGCAGCTTAGCAGCGGAACAGGCTTACGAGCAGTACTTC

clone size: once
D gene: TRBD1
J gene: TRBJ1-1
V gene: TRBV5-1
CDR3 protein: CASSLGTGRNTEAFF
CDR3 DNA: TGCGCCAGCAGCCTCGGGACAGGGAGGAACACTGAAGCTTTCTTT

clone size: .
D gene: TRBD2
J gene: TRBJ2-7
V gene: TRBV7-8
CDR3 protein: CASSGIAGGSTRGEQYF
CDR3 DNA: TGTGCCAGCAGCGGTATAGCGGGAGGGTCAACACGTGGGGAGCAGTACTTC

clone size: .
D gene: .
J gene: TRBJ2-1
V gene: TRBV6-6
CDR3 protein: CASSSNTLLYNEQFF
CDR3 DNA: TGTGCCAGCAGTTCCAACACCCTTCTCTACAATGAGCAGTTCTTC

clone size: .
D gene: .
J gene: TRBJ2-5
V gene: TRBV11-2
CDR3 protein: CASSLSPDGSPGTQYF
CDR3 DNA: TGTGCCAGCAGCTTAAGCCCCGACGGAAGTCCCGGGACCCAGTACTTC

clone size: .
D gene: TRBD1
J gene: TRBJ1-2
V gene: TRBV2
CDR3 protein: CASSNKLGQGGAYGYTF
CDR3 DNA: TGTGCCAGCAGCAACAAACTCGGACAGGGCGGGGCTTATGGCTACACCTTC

clone size: .
D gene: TRBD2
J gene: TRBJ2-1
V gene: TRBV5-6
CDR3 protein: CASSGGLAGYNEQFF
CDR3 DNA: TGTGCCAGCAGCGGTGGACTAGCGGGATACAATGAGCAGTTCTTC

clone size: .
D gene: .
J gene: TRBJ2-1
V gene: TRBV6-5
CDR3 protein: CASSYGFHEQFF
CDR3 DNA: TGTGCCAGCAGCTACGGATTCCATGAGCAGTTCTTC

clone size: .
D gene: .
J gene: TRBJ1-4
V gene: TRBV7-3
CDR3 protein: CASSFTWGEKLFF
CDR3 DNA: TGTGCCAGCAGCTTTACTTGGGGTGAAAAACTGTTTTTT

clone size: once
D gene: .
J gene: TRBJ1-1
V gene: TRBV18
CDR3 protein: CASSIPQTGMRTEAFF
CDR3 DNA: TGTGCCAGCTCAATTCCTCAGACAGGAATGAGGACTGAAGCTTTCTTT

clone size: .
D gene: .
J gene: TRBJ1-1
V gene: TRBV30
CDR3 protein: CAWSANRDTEAFF
CDR3 DNA: TGTGCCTGGAGTGCCAACAGGGACACTGAAGCTTTCTTT

clone size: .
D gene: .
J gene: TRBJ2-7
V gene: TRBV25-1
CDR3 protein: CASSALPAGQWYEQYF
CDR3 DNA: TGTGCCAGCAGTGCCCTTCCGGCGGGGCAGTGGTACGAGCAGTACTTC

clone size: .
D gene: .
J gene: TRBJ2-7
V gene: TRBV28
CDR3 protein: CASSLLQDLYSYEQYF
CDR3 DNA: TGTGCCAGCAGTTTATTGCAGGACTTGTACTCCTACGAGCAGTACTTC

clone size: .
D gene: TRBD1
J gene: TRBJ2-7
V gene: TRBV5-4
CDR3 protein: CASSPPGQLSYEQYF
CDR3 DNA: TGTGCCAGCAGCCCGCCGGGACAGCTCTCCTACGAGCAGTACTTC

clone size: .
D gene: TRBD1
J gene: TRBJ1-6
V gene: TRBV5-1
CDR3 protein: CASRPGQGVILNSPLHF
CDR3 DNA: TGCGCCAGCAGACCCGGACAGGGGGTAATTCTTAATTCACCCCTCCACTTT

clone size: .
D gene: .
J gene: TRBJ1-5
V gene: TRBV5-1
CDR3 protein: CASSLDGDYQPQHF
CDR3 DNA: TGCGCCAGCAGCTTGGATGGGGACTATCAGCCCCAGCATTTT

clone size: .
D gene: .
J gene: TRBJ2-3
V gene: TRBV5-1
CDR3 protein: CASSLGGPPDTQYF
CDR3 DNA: TGCGCCAGCAGCTTGGGAGGGCCGCCAGATACGCAGTATTTT

clone size: .
D gene: .
J gene: TRBJ1-1
V gene: TRBV6-4
CDR3 protein: CASSAARDTEAFF
CDR3 DNA: TGTGCCAGCAGTGCGGCCAGGGACACTGAAGCTTTCTTT

clone size: .
D gene: .
J gene: TRBJ2-4
V gene: TRBV5-6
CDR3 protein: CASSLGSSPIQYF
CDR3 DNA: TGTGCCAGCAGCTTGGGGAGTAGTCCGATTCAGTACTTC

clone size: .
D gene: .
J gene: TRBJ2-3
V gene: TRBV2
CDR3 protein: CASSSTRADTQYF
CDR3 DNA: TGTGCCAGCAGTTCAACTAGGGCAGATACGCAGTATTTT

clone size: .
D gene: TRBD2
J gene: TRBJ2-3
V gene: TRBV5-1
CDR3 protein: CASSLGPGLAGDTQYF
CDR3 DNA: TGCGCCAGCAGCTTGGGGCCGGGACTAGCGGGGGATACGCAGTATTTT

clone size: few
D gene: .
J gene: TRBJ1-4
V gene: TRBV4-3
CDR3 protein: CASSQTFDVREKLFF
CDR3 DNA: TGCGCCAGCAGCCAAACCTTTGATGTTCGGGAAAAACTGTTTTTT

clone size: .
D gene: .
J gene: TRBJ1-2
V gene: TRBV28
CDR3 protein: CASSSPAAGHYNYGYTF
CDR3 DNA: TGTGCCAGCAGTTCCCCCGCCGCTGGACACTACAACTATGGCTACACCTTC

clone size: .
D gene: TRBD1
J gene: TRBJ1-2
V gene: TRBV27
CDR3 protein: CASSRMGQGYYGYTF
CDR3 DNA: TGTGCCAGCAGTAGAATGGGACAGGGGTACTATGGCTACACCTTC

clone size: .
D gene: TRBD1
J gene: TRBJ1-6
V gene: TRBV19
CDR3 protein: CASSPGQAGGGPLHF
CDR3 DNA: TGTGCCAGTAGTCCCGGACAGGCCGGGGGGGGACCCCTCCACTTT

clone size: once
D gene: TRBD1
J gene: TRBJ2-7
V gene: TRBV7-9
CDR3 protein: CASSDPGTGHYEQYF
CDR3 DNA: TGTGCCAGCAGCGACCCCGGGACAGGGCACTACGAGCAGTACTTC

clone size: .
D gene: TRBD1
J gene: TRBJ2-5
V gene: TRBV19
CDR3 protein: CASSTSPGTVQETQYF
CDR3 DNA: TGTGCCAGTAGTACCTCTCCCGGGACAGTACAAGAGACCCAGTACTTC

clone size: once
D gene: TRBD1
J gene: TRBJ1-5
V gene: TRBV6-1
CDR3 protein: CASSETSRGWNQPQHF
CDR3 DNA: TGTGCCAGCAGTGAAACCAGCAGGGGGTGGAATCAGCCCCAGCATTTT

clone size: .
D gene: .
J gene: TRBJ1-3
V gene: TRBV2
CDR3 protein: CASRGDLQLFGNTIYF
CDR3 DNA: TGTGCCAGCAGAGGGGACCTTCAGTTATTTGGAAACACCATATATTTT

clone size: .
D gene: .
J gene: TRBJ1-5
V gene: TRBV6-1
CDR3 protein: CASLRDIRQPQHF
CDR3 DNA: TGTGCCAGCCTCCGGGACATCAGACAGCCCCAGCATTTT

clone size: once
D gene: TRBD2
J gene: TRBJ2-3
V gene: TRBV7-9
CDR3 protein: CASSQAGADTQYF
CDR3 DNA: TGTGCCAGCAGCCAAGCGGGAGCAGATACGCAGTATTTT

clone size: .
D gene: .
J gene: TRBJ2-4
V gene: TRBV30
CDR3 protein: CAWSFGVDSNIQYF
CDR3 DNA: TGTGCCTGGAGCTTCGGAGTGGATTCAAACATTCAGTACTTC

clone size: .
D gene: TRBD1
J gene: TRBJ2-7
V gene: TRBV10-3
CDR3 protein: CALGQGGYEQYF
CDR3 DNA: TGTGCCCTAGGACAGGGTGGGTACGAGCAGTACTTC

clone size: .
D gene: .
J gene: TRBJ1-1
V gene: TRBV19
CDR3 protein: CASSIRGANTEAFF
CDR3 DNA: TGTGCCAGTAGTATCCGCGGGGCGAACACTGAAGCTTTCTTT

clone size: .
D gene: .
J gene: TRBJ1-3
V gene: TRBV18
CDR3 protein: CASSPPIRQGRTGNTIYF
CDR3 DNA: TGTGCCAGCTCACCACCGATTCGTCAGGGGAGGACTGGAAACACCATATATTTT

clone size: .
D gene: .
J gene: TRBJ2-4
V gene: TRBV7-9
CDR3 protein: CASSIPGTSKNIQYF
CDR3 DNA: TGTGCCAGCAGCATCCCGGGGACGTCCAAAAACATTCAGTACTTC

clone size: .
D gene: TRBD2
J gene: TRBJ2-1
V gene: TRBV28
CDR3 protein: CASSFEGTSGAGYYNEQFF
CDR3 DNA: TGTGCCAGCAGTTTTGAGGGGACTAGCGGAGCCGGGTACTACAATGAGCAGTTCTTC

clone size: .
D gene: .
J gene: TRBJ1-2
V gene: TRBV15
CDR3 protein: CATSRDRDGYTF
CDR3 DNA: TGTGCCACCAGCAGAGACAGGGACGGCTACACCTTC

clone size: .
D gene: TRBD2
J gene: TRBJ2-1
V gene: TRBV7-6
CDR3 protein: CASSLSGLPYNEQFF
CDR3 DNA: TGTGCCAGCAGCTTATCGGGACTACCATACAATGAGCAGTTCTTC

clone size: .
D gene: .
J gene: TRBJ1-2
V gene: TRBV2
CDR3 protein: CASIAHNYGYTF
CDR3 DNA: TGTGCCAGTATCGCCCATAACTATGGCTACACCTTC

clone size: .
D gene: .
J gene: TRBJ1-2
V gene: TRBV7-2
CDR3 protein: CASSLAPMQDYTF
CDR3 DNA: TGTGCCAGCAGCTTAGCGCCGATGCAAGACTACACCTTC

clone size: .
D gene: TRBD1
J gene: TRBJ1-4
V gene: TRBV5-1
CDR3 protein: CASSLQGRGLGEKLFF
CDR3 DNA: TGCGCCAGCAGCTTGCAGGGCAGGGGGCTTGGGGAAAAACTGTTTTTT